The 22 T cell receptor beta chains listed next were all sequenced from one sample in a study of T-cell memory formation after mild COVID-19. TCRdb re-analysed the 5' RACE reads in MiXCR, keeping a single row per CDR3 protein. The table has about half a million distinct CDR3 sequences, 18% seen once. Sequenced sample: PBMCs or a T cell subset sorted from them (not recorded which). These receptors came from an adult woman who had mild COVID-19 (a few samples of this study predate the infection). Cell type and time point are not known.

The gene calls are TRBV11-2 and TRBJ2-1; weak D call: TRBD2 (5 bases). V was cut by 8 bases and J by 6 bases, with 23 bases left in between. Germline CDR1 reads SGHAT; CDR2 reads FQNNGV. The CDR3 runs 16 residues. The CDR3 DNA sequence: TGTGCCAGCCGCGGATTGCGAGGAGGCCCGATCAATGAGCAGTTCTTC. Amino acid sequence: CASRGLRGGPINEQFF.

This clonotype has at least ten counts. The chain couples TRBV7-6 to TRBJ2-7; 9 bases match TRBD2. This CDR3 comprises 15 residues. The J segment lost 2 bases and the V segment lost 5 bases, leaving 7 bases of the junction unmatched. Per germline, CDR1 SGHVS and CDR2 FNYEAQ. Here the CDR3 reads CASSQGSGGTYEQYF. For the CDR3, the DNA is TGTGCCAGCAGCCAGGGTAGCGGGGGAACCTACGAGCAGTACTTC.

V gene TRBV5-1 combines with J gene TRBJ1-5; 9 bases agree with TRBD1. The CDR3 has 15 amino acids. V shed 0 bases, J shed 7 bases, and the junction held 5 bases outside the gene matches. Germline CDR1 is SGHRS and CDR2 is YFSETQ. The CDR3 loop reads CASSLEGQGSQPQHF. CDR3 in DNA: TGCGCCAGCAGCTTGGAGGGACAGGGTTCGCAGCCCCAGCATTTT.

J is TRBJ2-3 and V is TRBV15; tentatively, D is TRBD2 (5 bases). V dropped 5 bases and J dropped 0 bases, with 9 bases sitting between them. This CDR3 spans 14 amino acids. Germline CDR1 is LNHNV and CDR2 is YYDKDF (reference sequence). The CDR3 nucleotides read TGTGCCACCAGCCCTGGACTGAGCACAGATACGCAGTATTTT. Encoded protein: CATSPGLSTDTQYF. The variable domain in full, with the rest retrieved from reference TRBV15 and TRBJ2-3, is DAMVIQNPRYQVTQFGKPVTLSCSQTLNHNVMYWYQQKSSQAPKLLFHYYDKDFNNEADTPDNFQSRRPNTSFCFLDIRSPGLGDTAMYLCATSPGLSTDTQYFGPGTRLTVL.

The chain links TRBV4-2 to TRBJ2-1, with 10 bases fitting TRBD2. With 0 bases clipped from V and 7 bases from J, the junction kept 6 bases outside the gene matches. Per germline, CDR1 LGHNA and CDR2 YNFKEQ. This CDR3 has 16 residues. The CDR3 sequence is CASSQDGLAGENEQFF. DNA for the CDR3: TGTGCCAGCAGCCAAGATGGGCTAGCGGGGGAGAATGAGCAGTTCTTC.

This clonotype has a handful of counts. This chain connects TRBV28 to TRBJ1-3; TRBD1 might be the D (5 bases). The ends were cut back, 1 base at V and 0 bases at J, with 7 bases in the middle. Germline V CDR1 and CDR2: MDHEN, SYDVKM. CDR3 size: 15 residues. CDR3 amino acids: CASSLYRISGNTIYF. The CDR3 region has the DNA TGTGCCAGCAGTTTATACAGGATCTCTGGAAACACCATATATTTT.

The chain has TRBV12-3 or TRBV12-4 and TRBJ1-2; D perhaps matches TRBD1 (5 bases). The V end lost 2 bases, the J end lost 7 bases, and 17 bases lay between the germline ends. This CDR3 comprises 15 residues. CDR3 residues: CASSLRAGVQGGYTF. Here the CDR3 DNA reads TGTGCCAGCAGTTTAAGGGCGGGGGTTCAAGGTGGCTACACCTTC.

This clonotype occurred a few times. The chain employs TRBV7-8 and TRBJ1-3; the D gene is possibly TRBD1 (6 bases). Trimming left V 8 bases short and J 7 bases short, with 18 bases between. Germline-derived CDR1 and CDR2 are SGHVS and FQNEAQ. This CDR3 has 14 amino acids. The CDR3 sequence: CASRQGGRSNTIYF. The CDR3 DNA follows: TGTGCCAGCCGACAAGGGGGAAGGAGCAACACCATATATTTT.

This clonotype was counted at least ten times. The V and J genes are TRBV9 and TRBJ2-5; TRBD1 aligns across 7 bases. In germline, CDR1 is SGDLS, CDR2 YYNGEE. The V gene end was trimmed by 5 bases and the J gene end by 2 bases; junction bases not matched to a gene: 6. The CDR3 is 14 amino acids. CDR3 residues: CASSTGTVQETQYF. CDR3 DNA sequence: TGTGCCAGCAGTACTGGGACAGTACAAGAGACCCAGTACTTC.

V usage is TRBV3-1 and J usage is TRBJ1-2; 10 bases fit TRBD1. CDR3 length: 16 residues. V shed 2 bases, J shed 8 bases, and the junction held 11 bases outside the gene matches. Per germline, CDR1 LGHDT and CDR2 YNNKEL (reference sequence). The DNA of the CDR3 is TGTGCCAGCAGCCAATGGGCCGGGACAGGGGATTTGGGCTACACCTTC. This translates into CASSQWAGTGDLGYTF.

The J gene is TRBJ2-3, the V gene TRBV7-8; no clear D. There are 18 residues in the CDR3. Trimming pared 4 bases from V and 4 bases from J, leaving 24 bases between. Per the germline V gene, CDR1 is SGHVS and CDR2 is FQNEAQ. Here the CDR3 DNA reads TGTGCCAGCAGCTACATACCCCGTGGTTGGGCAGGAGCAGATACGCAGTATTTT. Its protein product is CASSYIPRGWAGADTQYF.

The J gene is TRBJ1-2, the V gene TRBV5-1; TRBD1 matches at 10 bases. Per the germline V gene, CDR1 is SGHRS and CDR2 is YFSETQ. This CDR3 comprises 15 residues. The junction had 7 bases not matched to a gene; V was cut back by 4 bases and J by 4 bases. CDR3 sequence reads: CASSIGQGVSYGYTF. Here the CDR3 DNA reads TGCGCCAGCAGCATCGGACAGGGGGTCTCCTATGGCTACACCTTC.

This clonotype was picked up many times. The V gene is TRBV5-1, the J gene TRBJ2-5; possibly TRBD1 or TRBD2 for D (5 bases each). The CDR3 loop spans 13 amino acids. The germline CDR1 and CDR2 sequences are SGHRS and YFSETQ. Between the trimmed V and J ends, which lost 4 bases and 9 bases, there was a span of 16 bases. CDR3: CASSEGRPMAQYF. The DNA of the CDR3 is TGCGCCAGCAGCGAGGGACGGCCCATGGCCCAGTACTTC.

This clonotype was picked up a small number of times. V gene TRBV12-3 or TRBV12-4 combines with J gene TRBJ1-1; no reliable D call. The CDR3 consists of 14 residues. The V end lost 1 base, the J end lost 6 bases, and 12 bases lay between the germline ends. The CDR3 DNA reads TGTGCCAGCAGTTTAGACGGGGTTAGGTCTGAAGCTTTCTTT. The encoded protein is CASSLDGVRSEAFF.

This clonotype was detected a few times. The gene calls are TRBV4-1 and TRBJ2-7; TRBD2 is a possible D gene (6 bases). Germline CDR1 is MGHRA and CDR2 is YSYEKL. Trimming cost V 0 bases and J 4 bases, with 16 bases left between them. The CDR3 has 16 amino acids. DNA for the CDR3: TGCGCCAGCAGCCAAGAAGGGACGGGGGAACCTTACGAGCAGTACTTC. Translation gives CASSQEGTGEPYEQYF.

To note about this clonotype: At one end, the junction sequence differs from germline, possibly due to a read error. The rearrangement links TRBV7-9 to TRBJ2-7, with TRBD2 matching 15 bases. CDR3 size: 17 residues. Germline V CDR1 and CDR2: SEHNR, FQNEAQ (reference sequence). The CDR3, as DNA: TGTGCCAGCAGCTTCGGGACTAGCGGGAGGACCACCTCCCCACACCGCTTC. Its protein is CASSFGTSGRTTSPHRF.

V and J are TRBV7-2 and TRBJ2-2, with D unresolved. The V gene's germline CDR1 is SGHTA and CDR2 FQGNSA. This CDR3 region has 16 residues. The V end lost 8 bases, the J end lost 6 bases, and 22 bases lay between the germline ends. For the CDR3, the DNA is TGTGCCAGCTTAGACCCGGGCGGCCGGCCTGCCGGGGAGCTGTTTTTT. The encoded protein is CASLDPGGRPAGELFF. Full variable domain (outside the CDR3, taken from reference TRBV7-2 and TRBJ2-2): GAGVSQSPSNKVTEKGKDVELRCDPISGHTALYWYRQSLGQGLEFLIYFQGNSAPDKSGLPSDRFSAERTGGSVSTLTIQRTQQEDSAVYLCASLDPGGRPAGELFFGEGSRLTVL.

The rearrangement joins TRBV18 to TRBJ2-1, with TRBD2 matching over 9 bases. This CDR3 is 16 amino acids long. V lost 5 bases and J lost 0; bases outside the gene matches: 5. CDR1 and CDR2 from the germline V gene are KGHSH and LQKENI. The CDR3 sequence: CASSYLSGSSYNEQFF. In nucleotides, the CDR3 is TGTGCCAGCTCATACCTTAGCGGGAGCTCCTACAATGAGCAGTTCTTC.

The chain recombines TRBV7-9 with TRBJ1-4, with D possibly being TRBD1 (6 bases). Trimming took off 4 bases at V and 4 bases at J, with 16 bases between the two ends. This CDR3 contains 16 residues. Germline V gene lookup returns CDR1 SEHNR and CDR2 FQNEAQ (reference sequence). Here the CDR3 reads CASSSTGTRSNEKLFF. In nucleotides, the CDR3 is TGTGCCAGCAGCTCAACAGGGACTCGCAGTAATGAAAAACTGTTTTTT.

The CDR3 region is CASSFRQNYEQYF. CDR3 DNA sequence: TGTGCCAGCAGTTTTAGACAGAACTACGAGCAGTACTTC. V gene TRBV27 combines with J gene TRBJ2-7; D may be TRBD1 (5 bases). V lost 3 bases to trimming and J lost 3 bases, with 9 bases between them. The CDR3 has 13 residues. Germline V gene lookup returns CDR1 MNHEY and CDR2 SMNVEV (reference sequence).

This clonotype occurred a few times. The genes are TRBV10-3 and TRBJ2-3; TRBD2 aligns across 11 bases. Germline V gene lookup returns CDR1 ENHRY and CDR2 SYGVKD. The J segment lost 2 bases and the V segment lost 11 bases, leaving 3 bases of the junction unmatched. CDR3 length: 13 amino acids. The CDR3 loop reads CAATSGDTDTQYF. CDR3 bases: TGTGCCGCGACTAGCGGGGACACAGATACGCAGTATTTT.

The rearrangement links TRBV4-1 to TRBJ2-2; D remains ambiguous. With 6 bases removed from V and 4 bases from J, the gap between germline ends came to 18 bases. Germline-derived CDR1 and CDR2 are MGHRA and YSYEKL. CDR3 length: 16 amino acids. In DNA, the CDR3 is TGCGCCAGCAGAAACAGACCGGGCGTAGGCACCGGGGAGCTGTTTTTT. The encoded protein is CASRNRPGVGTGELFF.